These 15 T cell receptor beta chains were sequenced from one sample in a study of beta chain features in type 1 diabetes. Reverse transcription of all isolated RNA meant that expressed TCRB transcripts were sequenced. Clones were read by immunoSEQ multiplex PCR, and TCRdb kept only the in-frame ones, dropping some. This sample has about 140,000 clones, with roughly 10% found just once. Sample: central memory CD4+ T cells from blood. The receptor source for this set is a woman aged 40 to 50 in good health.

At least ten counts were recorded for this clone. The genes are TRBV5-4 and TRBJ2-5, with TRBD2 identical over 7 bases. This CDR3 has 13 amino acids. CDR1 is SGHNT, CDR2 YYREEE, per germline (reference sequence). J lost 5 bases, V lost 0 bases, and 1 base had no gene match. CDR3 DNA sequence: TGTGCCAGCAGCTTGGTGCGGGAGGAGACCCAGTACTTC. This encodes CASSLVREETQYF.

The rearrangement uses TRBV19 and TRBJ2-4, with 8 bases matching TRBD1. The CDR3 spans 16 residues. Germline values: CDR1 LNHDA, CDR2 SQIVND (reference sequence). The J segment lost 3 bases and the V segment lost 1 base, leaving 5 bases of the junction unmatched. CDR3 coding DNA: TGTGCCAGTAGTATAGGAACAGGGGGAAACAAAAACATTCAGTACTTC. It specifies CASSIGTGGNKNIQYF.

This clone was detected ten times or more. The chain couples TRBV5-1 to TRBJ2-1; D is undetermined. Germline CDR1 SGHRS, CDR2 YFSETQ. V lost 2 bases, J lost 8 bases, and 5 bases lay in between. This CDR3 spans 11 amino acids. The CDR3 loop is CASSFDYEQFF. In DNA, the CDR3 is TGCGCCAGCAGCTTTGACTATGAGCAGTTCTTC. Full variable domain (missing parts from reference TRBV5-1 and TRBJ2-1): KAGVTQTPRYLIKTRGQQVTLSCSPISGHRSVSWYQQTPGQGLQFLFEYFSETQRNKGNFPGRFSGRQFSNSRSEMNVSTLELGDSALYLCASSFDYEQFFGPGTRLTVL.

This clone was counted a few times. V and J are TRBV12-5 and TRBJ1-1; D is unresolved. V dropped 4 bases and J dropped 4 bases, with 10 bases sitting between them. The CDR3 spans 13 residues. CDR1 and CDR2 (germline): LGHNT, FRNRAP. The chain's CDR3 is CASGSLSGTEAFF. CDR3 DNA: TGTGCTAGTGGTTCCTTGAGCGGCACTGAAGCTTTCTTT.

This clone occurred many times. The J gene is TRBJ1-3, the V gene TRBV7-2, with D uncertain. The CDR3 is made up of 15 amino acids. CDR1 and CDR2 (germline): SGHTA, FQGNSA. Trimming took off 3 bases at V and 0 bases at J, with 9 bases between the two ends. Here the CDR3 reads CASSLMFSSGNTIYF. The CDR3 region has the DNA TGTGCCAGCAGCTTGATGTTCAGCTCTGGAAACACCATATATTTT.

The CDR3 sequence is CASSTPGQIYEAFF. CDR3 nucleotide sequence: TGTGCCAGTAGTACACCGGGACAGATTTATGAAGCTTTCTTT. This chain connects TRBV19 to TRBJ1-1; 7 bases line up with TRBD1. The CDR3 covers 14 residues. V lost 4 bases and J lost 7; bases outside the gene matches: 9. Germline V gene data show CDR1 as LNHDA and CDR2 as SQIVND (reference sequence).

This rearrangement joins TRBV2 to TRBJ1-5, with D uncertain. This CDR3 spans 14 amino acids. In germline, CDR1 is SNHLY, CDR2 FYNNEI. The V gene lost 6 bases and the J gene lost 5 bases, with 14 bases spanning the gap. CDR3 DNA sequence: TGTGCCAGCAGCGAAAGACGGGGAGATCAGCCCCAGCATTTT. This gives the protein CASSERRGDQPQHF.

CDR3 loop: CASSGGFVSNQPQHF. The CDR3 DNA reads TGTGCCAGCAGTGGAGGATTCGTAAGCAATCAGCCCCAGCATTTT. The J gene is TRBJ1-5, the V gene TRBV2; D remains unclear. Germline loops: CDR1 SNHLY, CDR2 FYNNEI. The CDR3 runs 15 residues. V lost 4 bases, J lost 1 base, and 11 bases lay in between. The complete variable domain, with remaining parts taken from reference TRBV2 and TRBJ1-5, reads EPEVTQTPSHQVTQMGQEVILRCVPISNHLYFYWYRQILGQKVEFLVSFYNNEISEKSEIFDDQFSVERPDGSNFTLKIRSTKLEDSAMYFCASSGGFVSNQPQHFGDGTRLSIL.

This clone showed up just a few times. The chain recombines TRBV9 with TRBJ2-3; possibly TRBD2 for D (5 bases). Per germline, CDR1 SGDLS and CDR2 YYNGEE. V lost 3 bases and J 1 base, leaving 9 bases between the germline ends. This CDR3 comprises 14 residues. CDR3 DNA sequence: TGTGCCAGCAGCGGGACTTCCCGCACAGATACGCAGTATTTT. It encodes CASSGTSRTDTQYF.

In its sample, this clone was seen a few times. The chain carries TRBV7-7 and TRBJ2-3, with D possibly matching TRBD2 (6 bases). Germline CDR1 and CDR2: SSHAT and FNYEAQ (reference sequence). The CDR3 extends over 15 amino acids. This CDR3 reads CASAPRAGGTDTQYF. The CDR3 DNA reads as TGTGCTAGCGCCCCCCGAGCGGGCGGAACAGATACGCAGTATTTT.

CDR3 bases: TGTGCCAGCAGTCCGACCGGGACAGGGATCTACGAGCAGTACTTC. Its translation is CASSPTGTGIYEQYF. The chain is built from TRBV5-6 and TRBJ2-7; 9 bases are a match to TRBD1. Germline V gene data show CDR1 as SGHDT and CDR2 as YYEEEE. The CDR3 loop spans 15 amino acids. V was pared by 5 bases and J by 3 bases, with 9 bases of the junction left unmatched.

This chain joins TRBV19 and TRBJ1-2; no reliable D call. Germline V gene data show CDR1 as LNHDA and CDR2 as SQIVND (reference sequence). V dropped 6 bases and J dropped 8 bases, with 16 bases sitting between them. This CDR3 comprises 13 residues. The CDR3, as DNA: TGTGCCAGTAGCCCTATTGGGCTTTTCGGCTACACCTTC. Its protein is CASSPIGLFGYTF.

The V call is TRBV6-5, the J call TRBJ2-1; 7 bases align to TRBD1. Germline V CDR1 and CDR2: MNHEY, SVGAGI. Unmatched junction bases numbered 1, after V lost 2 bases and J lost 3 bases. This CDR3 contains 14 residues. Here the CDR3 reads CASSYRQGYNEQFF. Here the CDR3 DNA reads TGTGCCAGCAGTTACCGACAGGGCTACAATGAGCAGTTCTTC.

The gene calls are TRBV27 and TRBJ2-7; D is possibly TRBD1 (7 bases). Germline CDR1 reads MNHEY; CDR2 reads SMNVEV (reference sequence). The CDR3 runs to 15 residues. Trimming cost V 7 bases and J 2 bases, with 18 bases left between them. The CDR3 loop is CASTLRPGGTYEQYF. The CDR3 nucleotides read TGTGCCAGCACCCTAAGGCCAGGGGGGACCTACGAGCAGTACTTC.

This clone was seen more than once but under ten times. CDR3 residues: CASSEARGLNSPLHF. CDR3 coding DNA: TGTGCCAGCAGTGAAGCGCGGGGCTTGAATTCACCCCTCCACTTT. The chain is built from TRBV2 and TRBJ1-6; D is possibly TRBD1 (5 bases). This CDR3 region has 15 residues. The ends were cut back, 0 bases at V and 7 bases at J, with 10 bases in the middle. The germline V gene has CDR1 SNHLY and CDR2 FYNNEI.